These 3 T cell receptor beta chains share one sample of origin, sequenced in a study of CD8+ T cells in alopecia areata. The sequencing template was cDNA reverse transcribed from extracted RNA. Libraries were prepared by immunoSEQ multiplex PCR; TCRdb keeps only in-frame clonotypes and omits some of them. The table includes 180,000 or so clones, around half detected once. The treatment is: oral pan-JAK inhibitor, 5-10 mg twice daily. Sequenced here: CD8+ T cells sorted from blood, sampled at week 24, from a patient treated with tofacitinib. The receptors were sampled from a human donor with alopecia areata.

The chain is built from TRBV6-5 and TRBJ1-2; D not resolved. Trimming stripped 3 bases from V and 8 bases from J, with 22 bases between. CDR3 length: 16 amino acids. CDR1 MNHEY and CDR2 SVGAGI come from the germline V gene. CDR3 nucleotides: TGTGCCAGCAGTTATTCAGGCCCCACCGCACGTGAGGGCTACACCTTC. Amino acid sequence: CASSYSGPTAREGYTF.

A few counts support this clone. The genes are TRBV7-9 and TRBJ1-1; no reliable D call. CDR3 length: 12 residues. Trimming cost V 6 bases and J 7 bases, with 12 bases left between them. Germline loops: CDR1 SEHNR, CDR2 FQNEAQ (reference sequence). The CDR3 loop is CASRSPPDEAFF. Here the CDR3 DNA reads TGTGCCAGCAGATCGCCCCCGGATGAAGCTTTCTTT.

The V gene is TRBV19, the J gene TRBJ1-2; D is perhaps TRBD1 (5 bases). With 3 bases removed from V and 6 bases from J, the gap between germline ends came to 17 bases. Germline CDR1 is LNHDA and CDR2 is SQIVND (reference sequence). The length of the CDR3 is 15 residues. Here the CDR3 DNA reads TGTGCCAGTAGTATCTCTCCTCCAGGGTGGGATGGCTACACCTTC. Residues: CASSISPPGWDGYTF.